Listed below are T cell receptor beta chains from one sample, sequenced in a study of cytomegalovirus exposure and HLA in healthy donors. Sequencing was performed with immunoSEQ multiplex PCR; in TCRdb, only in-frame clones are kept and a portion is missing. The table has fewer than 200,000 clones, around 83% seen once. Sequenced sample: PBMCs. Receptors were obtained from a man aged 40-49 years in good health and CMV-seropositive. The CDR3 runs from the conserved cysteine through the conserved F or W.

v_gene	j_gene	CDR3aa
TRBV29-1	TRBJ1-1	CSVQDRGLQAFF
TRBV5-1	TRBJ1-5	CASSLAGNQPQHF
TRBV19	TRBJ1-1	CASSREGLDTEAFF
TRBV2	TRBJ1-4	CASTPWGQSNEKLFF
TRBV7-4	TRBJ2-7	CASSCGTSGRARWNEQYF
TRBV19	TRBJ2-1	CASSTTSGTWNNEQFF
TRBV7-8	TRBJ1-5	CASSSESDSYQPQHF
TRBV10-2	TRBJ2-7	CASRQDLYEQYF
TRBV4-3	TRBJ1-4	CASSLFTGQGLEKLFF
TRBV11-3	TRBJ2-1	CASSRSGLAGSPYNEQFF
TRBV5-1	TRBJ2-7	CASSLAGGPEQYF
TRBV6-1	TRBJ2-7	CASGTTYEQYF
TRBV15	TRBJ2-5	CATSSGRSGSGRETQYF
TRBV6-6	TRBJ2-7	CASRALAVPYEQYF
TRBV29-1	TRBJ2-3	CSVSWAGPSDTQYF
TRBV5-1	TRBJ2-7	CASSFISGTYEQYF
TRBV12-2	TRBJ2-1	CASRLARGKGQSSSYNEQFF
TRBV4-1	TRBJ2-7	CASSPARAASGRYEQYF
TRBV2	TRBJ1-5	CASKEGGASNQPQHF
TRBV29-1	TRBJ2-3	CSAKQAAGTDTQYF
TRBV9	TRBJ2-1	CASSVEERALLRNEQFF
TRBV11-1	TRBJ2-1	CASSQSGRGNEQFF
TRBV29-1	TRBJ2-1	CSVDGLPGIAREQFF
TRBV5-1	TRBJ1-1	CASSEGHSEAFF
TRBV4-3	TRBJ2-2	CASSQDWGLRTGELFF
TRBV5-6	TRBJ1-5	CASSSGQPGQPQHF
TRBV10-3	TRBJ2-7	CAISVQRSYEQYF
TRBV28	TRBJ2-1	CASSFGGRREQFF
TRBV6-5	TRBJ1-2	CASSYSRQSSGYTF
TRBV30	TRBJ1-4	CAWSNLESVYEKLFF
TRBV6-5	TRBJ2-1	CASSYPGGSGRNEQFF
TRBV11-2	TRBJ1-3	CASSLTVSGNTIYF
TRBV28	TRBJ2-1	CASIATGTNNEQFF
TRBV7-3	TRBJ1-1	CASSPSQGTAFF
TRBV9	TRBJ2-5	CASSVELARVGVETQYF
TRBV4-3	TRBJ1-1	CASGDRGRMNTEAFF
TRBV28	TRBJ2-7	CASSRANEQYF
TRBV5-1	TRBJ1-3	CASSLDRGGNTIYF
TRBV6-1	TRBJ2-3	CASRGRGKDTQYF
TRBV9	TRBJ1-3	CASSAGDRDTIYF
TRBV4-2	TRBJ2-1	CASSQDRNSRFF
TRBV9	TRBJ1-1	CASSVTGANTEAFF
TRBV7-9	TRBJ2-1	CASSLVVTSGPYNEQFF
TRBV28	TRBJ1-1	CASSPSTGGTEAFF
TRBV27	TRBJ1-2	CASSLSAGGDYGYTF
TRBV18	TRBJ2-6	CASSPGTGRSGANVLTF
TRBV7-9	TRBJ2-7	CASSLPGTSGSFSYEQYF
TRBV7-6	TRBJ2-3	CASAQREGTDTQYF
TRBV5-1	TRBJ2-1	CASSSGTSGRASQNEQFF
TRBV27	.	CASPYEQYF
TRBV15	TRBJ2-7	CATSTQGTSYEQYF
TRBV5-1	TRBJ2-2	CASRGLAGEKPGELFF
TRBV30	TRBJ1-3	CAWSSDSSTGNTIYF
TRBV6-6	TRBJ1-1	CASRLDLNTEAFF